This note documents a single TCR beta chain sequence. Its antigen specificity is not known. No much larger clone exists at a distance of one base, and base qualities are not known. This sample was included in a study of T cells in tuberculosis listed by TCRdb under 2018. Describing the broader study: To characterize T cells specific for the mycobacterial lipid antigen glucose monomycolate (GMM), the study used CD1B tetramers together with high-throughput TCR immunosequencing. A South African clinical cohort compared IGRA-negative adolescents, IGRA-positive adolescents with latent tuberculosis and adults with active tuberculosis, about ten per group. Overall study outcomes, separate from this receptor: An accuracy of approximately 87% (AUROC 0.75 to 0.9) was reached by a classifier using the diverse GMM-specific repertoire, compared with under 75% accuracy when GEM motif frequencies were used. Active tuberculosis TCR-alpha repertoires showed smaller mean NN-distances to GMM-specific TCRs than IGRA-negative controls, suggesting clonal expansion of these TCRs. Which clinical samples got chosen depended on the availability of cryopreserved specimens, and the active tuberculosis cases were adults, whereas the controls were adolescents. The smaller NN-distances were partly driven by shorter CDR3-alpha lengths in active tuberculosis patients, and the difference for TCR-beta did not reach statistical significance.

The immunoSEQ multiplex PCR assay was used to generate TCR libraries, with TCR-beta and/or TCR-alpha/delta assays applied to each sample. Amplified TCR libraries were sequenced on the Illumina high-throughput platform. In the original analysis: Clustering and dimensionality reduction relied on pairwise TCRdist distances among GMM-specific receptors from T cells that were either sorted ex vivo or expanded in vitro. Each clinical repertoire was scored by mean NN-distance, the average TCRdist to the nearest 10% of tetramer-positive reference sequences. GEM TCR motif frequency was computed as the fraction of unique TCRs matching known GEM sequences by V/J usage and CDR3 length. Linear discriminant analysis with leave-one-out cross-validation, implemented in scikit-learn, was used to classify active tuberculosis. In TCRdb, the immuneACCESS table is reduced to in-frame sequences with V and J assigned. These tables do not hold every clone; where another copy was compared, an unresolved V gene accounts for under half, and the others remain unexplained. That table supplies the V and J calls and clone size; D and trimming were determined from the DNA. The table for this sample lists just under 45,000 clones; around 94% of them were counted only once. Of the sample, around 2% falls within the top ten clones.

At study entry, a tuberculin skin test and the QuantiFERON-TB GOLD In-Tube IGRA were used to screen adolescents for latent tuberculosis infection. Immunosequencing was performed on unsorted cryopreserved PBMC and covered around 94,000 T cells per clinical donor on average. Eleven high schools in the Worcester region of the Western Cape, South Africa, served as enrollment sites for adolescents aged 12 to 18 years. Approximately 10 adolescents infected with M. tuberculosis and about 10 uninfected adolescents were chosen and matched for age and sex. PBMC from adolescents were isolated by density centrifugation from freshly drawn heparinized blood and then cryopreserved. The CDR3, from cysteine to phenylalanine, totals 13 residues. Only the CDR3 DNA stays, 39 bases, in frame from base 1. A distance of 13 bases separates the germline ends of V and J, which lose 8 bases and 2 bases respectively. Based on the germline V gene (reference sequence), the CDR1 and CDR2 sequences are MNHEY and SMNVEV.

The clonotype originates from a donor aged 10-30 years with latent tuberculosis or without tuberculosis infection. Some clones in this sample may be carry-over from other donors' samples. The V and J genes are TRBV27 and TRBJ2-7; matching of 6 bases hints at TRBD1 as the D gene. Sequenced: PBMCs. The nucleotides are TGTGCCAGCCGACGACAGGAGACCTACGAGCAGTACTTC. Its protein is CASRRQETYEQYF.